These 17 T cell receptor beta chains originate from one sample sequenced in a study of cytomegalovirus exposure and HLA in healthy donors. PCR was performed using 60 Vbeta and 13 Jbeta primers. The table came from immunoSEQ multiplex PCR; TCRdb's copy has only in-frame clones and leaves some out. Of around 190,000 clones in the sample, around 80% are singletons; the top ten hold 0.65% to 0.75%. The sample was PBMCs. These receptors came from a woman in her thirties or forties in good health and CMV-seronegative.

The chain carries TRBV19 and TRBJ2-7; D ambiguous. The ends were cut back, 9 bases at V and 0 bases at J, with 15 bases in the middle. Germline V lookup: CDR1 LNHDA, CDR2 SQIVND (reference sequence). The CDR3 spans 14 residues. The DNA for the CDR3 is TGTGCCAGCTCGGCGGCCGGCGCCTCCTACGAGCAGTACTTC. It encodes CASSAAGASYEQYF.

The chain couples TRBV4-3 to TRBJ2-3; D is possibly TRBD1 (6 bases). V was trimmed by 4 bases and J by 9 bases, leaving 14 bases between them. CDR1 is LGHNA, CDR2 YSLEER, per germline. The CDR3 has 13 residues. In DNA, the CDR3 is TGCGCCAGCAGCCCAGAAGTTGGGGGCACGCAGTATTTT. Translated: CASSPEVGGTQYF.

The CDR3 is CASRIPGGPGELFF. The DNA of the CDR3 is TGCGCCAGCCGCATCCCGGGGGGACCCGGGGAGCTGTTTTTT. This chain connects TRBV10-2 to TRBJ2-2, with 7 bases matching TRBD2. Germline-derived CDR1 and CDR2 are WSHSY and SAAADI. The trim removed 8 bases at V and 6 bases at J, leaving 9 bases unmatched. The CDR3 totals 14 residues.

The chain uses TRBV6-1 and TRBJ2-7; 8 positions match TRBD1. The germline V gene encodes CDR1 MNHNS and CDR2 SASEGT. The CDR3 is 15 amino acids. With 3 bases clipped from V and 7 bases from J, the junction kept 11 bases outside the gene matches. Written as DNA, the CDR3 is TGTGCCAGCAGTGAGTTAGACAGGGGTTTGAGGGAGCAGTACTTC. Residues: CASSELDRGLREQYF.

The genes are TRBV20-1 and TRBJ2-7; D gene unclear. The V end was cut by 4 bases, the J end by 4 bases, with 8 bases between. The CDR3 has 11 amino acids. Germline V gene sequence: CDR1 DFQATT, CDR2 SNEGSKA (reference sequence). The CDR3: CSAKKIYEQYF. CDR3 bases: TGCAGTGCTAAAAAAATATACGAGCAGTACTTC.

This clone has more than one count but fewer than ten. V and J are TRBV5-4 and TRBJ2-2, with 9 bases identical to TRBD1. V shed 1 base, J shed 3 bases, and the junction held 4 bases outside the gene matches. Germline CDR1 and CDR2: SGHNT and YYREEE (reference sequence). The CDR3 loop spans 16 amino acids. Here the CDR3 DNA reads TGTGCCAGCAGCTTGTCGGGACAGGGCTACACCGGGGAGCTGTTTTTT. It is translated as CASSLSGQGYTGELFF.

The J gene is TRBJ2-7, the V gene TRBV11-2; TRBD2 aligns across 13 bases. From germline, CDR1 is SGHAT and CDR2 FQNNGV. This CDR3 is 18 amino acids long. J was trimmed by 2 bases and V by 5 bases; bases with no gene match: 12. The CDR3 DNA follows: TGTGCCAGCAGCATAGGGACTAGCGGGGTGTCAGCAACCTACGAGCAGTACTTC. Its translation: CASSIGTSGVSATYEQYF. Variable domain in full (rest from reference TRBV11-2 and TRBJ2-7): EAGVAQSPRYKIIEKRQSVAFWCNPISGHATLYWYQQILGQGPKLLIQFQNNGVVDDSQLPKDRFSAERLKGVDSTLKIQPAKLEDSAVYLCASSIGTSGVSATYEQYFGPGTRLTVT.

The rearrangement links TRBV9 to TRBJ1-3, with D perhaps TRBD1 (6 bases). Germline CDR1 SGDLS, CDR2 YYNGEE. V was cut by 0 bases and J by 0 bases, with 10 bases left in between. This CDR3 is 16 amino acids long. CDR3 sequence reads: CASSVGQVTSGNTIYF. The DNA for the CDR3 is TGTGCCAGCAGCGTAGGACAGGTTACCTCTGGAAACACCATATATTTT.

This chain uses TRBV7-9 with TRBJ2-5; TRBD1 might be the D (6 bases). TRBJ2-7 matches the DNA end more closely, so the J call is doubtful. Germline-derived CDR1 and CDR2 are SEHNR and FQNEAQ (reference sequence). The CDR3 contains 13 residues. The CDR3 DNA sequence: TGTGCCAGCAGCTTAGGGGACACCTACGAGCAGTACTTC. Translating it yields CASSLGDTYEQYF.

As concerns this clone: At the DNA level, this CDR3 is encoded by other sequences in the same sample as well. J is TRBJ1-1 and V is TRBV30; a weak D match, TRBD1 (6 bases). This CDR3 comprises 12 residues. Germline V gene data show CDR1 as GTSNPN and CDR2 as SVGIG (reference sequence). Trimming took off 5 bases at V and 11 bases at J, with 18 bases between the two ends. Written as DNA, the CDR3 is TGTGCCTGGGATGGGGGGGCGCGAAAGGCTTTCTTT. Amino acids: CAWDGGARKAFF.

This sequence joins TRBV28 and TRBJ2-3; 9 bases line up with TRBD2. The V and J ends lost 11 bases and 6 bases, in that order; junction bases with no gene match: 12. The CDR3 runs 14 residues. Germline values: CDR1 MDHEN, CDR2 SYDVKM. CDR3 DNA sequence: TGTGCCCTAGGGGTCCCGAGCGGGAGGGATACGCAGTATTTT. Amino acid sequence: CALGVPSGRDTQYF.

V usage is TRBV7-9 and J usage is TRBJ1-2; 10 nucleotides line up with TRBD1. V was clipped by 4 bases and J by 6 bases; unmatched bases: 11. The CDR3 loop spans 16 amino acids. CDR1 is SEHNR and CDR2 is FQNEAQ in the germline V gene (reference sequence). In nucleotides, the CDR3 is TGTGCCAGCAGCTCAGGCCATCTCGGGACAGGGGATGGCTACACCTTC. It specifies CASSSGHLGTGDGYTF. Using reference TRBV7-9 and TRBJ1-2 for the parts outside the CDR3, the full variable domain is DTGVSQNPRHKITKRGQNVTFRCDPISEHNRLYWYRQTLGQGPEFLTYFQNEAQLEKSRLLSDRFSAERPKGSFSTLEIQRTEQGDSAMYLCASSSGHLGTGDGYTFGSGTRLTVV.

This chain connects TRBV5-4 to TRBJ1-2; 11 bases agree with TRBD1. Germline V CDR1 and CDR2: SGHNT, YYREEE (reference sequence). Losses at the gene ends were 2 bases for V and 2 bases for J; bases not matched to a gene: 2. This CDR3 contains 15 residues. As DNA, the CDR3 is TGTGCCAGCAGCTTATGGACAGGGGGCAACTATGGCTACACCTTC. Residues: CASSLWTGGNYGYTF. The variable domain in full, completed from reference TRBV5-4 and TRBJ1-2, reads ETGVTQSPTHLIKTRGQQVTLRCSSQSGHNTVSWYQQALGQGPQFIFQYYREEENGRGNFPPRFSGLQFPNYSSELNVNALELDDSALYLCASSLWTGGNYGYTFGSGTRLTVV.

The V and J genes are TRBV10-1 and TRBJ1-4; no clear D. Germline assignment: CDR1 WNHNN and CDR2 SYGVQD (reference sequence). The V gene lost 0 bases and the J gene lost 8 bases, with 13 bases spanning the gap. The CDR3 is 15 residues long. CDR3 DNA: TGCGCCAGCAGTGAGTCGGCGGGTCAGCGAGAAAAACTGTTTTTT. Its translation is CASSESAGQREKLFF.

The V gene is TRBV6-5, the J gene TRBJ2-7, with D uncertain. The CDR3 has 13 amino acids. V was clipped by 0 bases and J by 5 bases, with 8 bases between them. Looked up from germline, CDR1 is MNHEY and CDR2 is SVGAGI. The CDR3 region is CASSYSRLNEQYF. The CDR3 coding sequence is TGTGCCAGCAGTTACTCGAGACTCAACGAGCAGTACTTC.

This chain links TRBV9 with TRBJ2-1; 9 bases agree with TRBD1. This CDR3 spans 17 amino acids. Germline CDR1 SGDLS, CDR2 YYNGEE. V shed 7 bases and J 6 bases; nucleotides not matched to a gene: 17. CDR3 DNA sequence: TGTGCCAGCTCCTCAGCGGGCACAGGGGGCTTTGGCAATGAGCAGTTCTTC. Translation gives CASSSAGTGGFGNEQFF.

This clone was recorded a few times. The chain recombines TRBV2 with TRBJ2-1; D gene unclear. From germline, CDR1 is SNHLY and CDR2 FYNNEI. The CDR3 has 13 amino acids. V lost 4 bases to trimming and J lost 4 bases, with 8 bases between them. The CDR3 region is CASSVLEYNEQFF. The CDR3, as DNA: TGTGCCAGCAGTGTCTTGGAGTACAATGAGCAGTTCTTC.